Below are 27 T cell receptor beta chains sequenced from a single sample in a study of blood T cell repertoires in COVID-19. Only in-frame clones appear in the TCRdb table, and some are missing; sequencing was by immunoSEQ multiplex PCR. The repertoire has over 150,000 clones, approximately 80% of them found once; the top ten carry approximately 30%. The specimen sequenced was peripheral blood. The receptors shown here come from an older woman with acute or convalescent COVID-19.

The chain couples TRBV30 to TRBJ2-3, with TRBD2 as a possible D gene (6 bases). The CDR3 length is 13 residues. From germline, CDR1 is GTSNPN and CDR2 SVGIG (reference sequence). Trimming stripped 7 bases from V and 4 bases from J, with 15 bases between. The CDR3 nucleotides are TGTGCCTCAACAAGGGACTCTTCAGATACGCAGTATTTT. It specifies CASTRDSSDTQYF.

This clone is a singleton in its sample. The CDR3 coding sequence is TGTGCCAGCAGCGCGGACAGGGCTAATTCACCCCTCCACTTT. It codes for CASSADRANSPLHF. The chain recombines TRBV11-2 with TRBJ1-6; 8 nucleotides agree with TRBD1. The germline V gene encodes CDR1 SGHAT and CDR2 FQNNGV. J was trimmed by 6 bases and V by 5 bases; bases with no gene match: 3. The CDR3 covers 14 residues.

The chain carries TRBV10-2 and TRBJ2-3, with 8 bases matching TRBD2. The length of the CDR3 is 14 residues. Germline assignment: CDR1 WSHSY and CDR2 SAAADI. With V trimmed by 7 bases and J by 2 bases, 5 bases remained unmatched. The CDR3 region has the DNA TGCGCCAGCACCGCTAGCGGGTCCACAGATACGCAGTATTTT. It is translated as CASTASGSTDTQYF.

This clone was counted between two and nine times. The CDR3 protein is CASSARWSTEEKLFF. CDR3 coding DNA: TGTGCCAGCAGCGCGCGGTGGAGCACCGAGGAAAAACTGTTTTTT. The chain couples TRBV9 to TRBJ1-4; no firm D call. V dropped 3 bases and J dropped 8 bases, with 17 bases sitting between them. The CDR3 is 15 amino acids. Germline V gene sequence: CDR1 SGDLS, CDR2 YYNGEE. The full variable domain, rest sourced from reference TRBV9 and TRBJ1-4, is DSGVTQTPKHLITATGQRVTLRCSPRSGDLSVYWYQQSLDQGLQFLIQYYNGEERAKGNILERFSAQQFPDLHSELNLSSLELGDSALYFCASSARWSTEEKLFFGSGTQLSVL.

There are many counts of this clone. Here the CDR3 DNA reads TGTGCCAGTAGTATCCGGGACAGGGGGCGCATAGCAAGGAATCAGCCCCAGCATTTT. It codes for CASSIRDRGRIARNQPQHF. The J gene is TRBJ1-5, the V gene TRBV27, with 12 bases identical to TRBD1. Germline V lookup: CDR1 MNHEY, CDR2 SMNVEV (reference sequence). Trimming took 9 bases from V and 4 from J; bases not matched to a gene: 19. The CDR3 is made up of 19 amino acids.

The chain couples TRBV27 to TRBJ2-3; 9 bases align to TRBD1. Germline V gene data show CDR1 as MNHEY and CDR2 as SMNVEV (reference sequence). With 2 bases clipped from V and 3 bases from J, the junction kept 0 bases outside the gene matches. The length of the CDR3 is 14 residues. The CDR3 spells CASSLGQGTDTQYF. The CDR3 DNA is TGTGCCAGCAGTTTAGGACAGGGGACAGATACGCAGTATTTT.

The rearrangement links TRBV6-4 to TRBJ1-1; D is unclear. Germline lookup yields CDR1 MRHNA and CDR2 SNTAGT. V lost 8 bases to trimming and J lost 0 bases, with 10 bases between them. The CDR3 loop spans 13 amino acids. The DNA of the CDR3 is TGTGCCAGCGGGAGGACTATGAACACTGAAGCTTTCTTT. Encoded protein: CASGRTMNTEAFF.

The V and J genes are TRBV7-9 and TRBJ1-2, with 9 bases matching TRBD1. The CDR3 spans 15 residues. Germline V gene lookup returns CDR1 SEHNR and CDR2 FQNEAQ (reference sequence). With V trimmed by 3 bases and J by 4 bases, 6 bases remained unmatched. The CDR3 region has the DNA TGTGCCAGCAGCTTTAGAGACAGGGGGTTCTATGGCTACACCTTC. It codes for CASSFRDRGFYGYTF.

The chain combines TRBV5-4 with TRBJ1-6, with D perhaps matching TRBD1 (6 bases). The V end was cut by 0 bases, the J end by 11 bases, with 12 bases between. Germline loops: CDR1 SGHNT, CDR2 YYREEE (reference sequence). The CDR3 runs 14 residues. The CDR3, as DNA: TGTGCCAGCAGCTTGGAAGGGGGTACCCCACCCCTCCACTTT. The encoded protein is CASSLEGGTPPLHF.

This clone was picked up one time. This chain joins TRBV18 and TRBJ2-3; 13 bases match TRBD2. Germline CDR1 KGHSH, CDR2 LQKENI. The CDR3 totals 16 residues. With 5 bases clipped from V and 6 bases from J, the junction kept 8 bases outside the gene matches. This CDR3 reads CASSTGTSGAPDTQYF. The CDR3 DNA reads as TGTGCCAGCTCAACCGGGACTAGCGGGGCCCCGGATACGCAGTATTTT. Together with reference TRBV18 and TRBJ2-3, the CDR3 gives the full variable domain: NAGVMQNPRHLVRRRGQEARLRCSPMKGHSHVYWYRQLPEEGLKFMVYLQKENIIDESGMPKERFSAEFPKEGPSILRIQQVVRGDSAAYFCASSTGTSGAPDTQYFGPGTRLTVL.

The chain uses TRBV5-1 and TRBJ1-1, with 8 bases matching TRBD1. Losses at the gene ends were 1 base for V and 5 bases for J; bases not matched to a gene: 4. The germline gives CDR1 SGHRS, CDR2 YFSETQ. The CDR3 runs 14 residues. This CDR3 is CASSLIGQGTEAFF. DNA for the CDR3: TGCGCCAGCAGCTTGATAGGACAGGGAACTGAAGCTTTCTTT.

The chain has TRBV27 and TRBJ1-2, with D unclear. The CDR3 is made up of 13 amino acids. Trimming pared 4 bases from V and 0 bases from J, leaving 6 bases between. Germline assignment: CDR1 MNHEY and CDR2 SMNVEV (reference sequence). The CDR3 loop is CASSYRSNYGYTF. In nucleotides, the CDR3 is TGTGCCAGCAGTTACAGATCTAACTATGGCTACACCTTC.

The chain joins TRBV7-3 to TRBJ2-2; possible D gene TRBD2, 6 bases. CDR3 length: 14 residues. V was pared by 4 bases and J by 7 bases, with 13 bases between. CDR1 SGHTA and CDR2 FQGTGA come from the germline V gene. Here the CDR3 reads CASSSRLGFGELFF. In nucleotides, the CDR3 is TGTGCCAGCAGCTCACGACTAGGCTTCGGGGAGCTGTTTTTT.

This clone was counted a single time. V usage is TRBV3-1 (or the pseudogene TRBV3-2) and J usage is TRBJ1-4; no reliable D call. The CDR3 runs to 15 residues. Deletions cut 4 bases from V and 8 bases from J, with 17 bases between. The germline gives CDR1 LGHDT, CDR2 YNNKEL (reference sequence). The CDR3 loop reads CASSPQAGLVEKLFF. The CDR3 DNA reads as TGTGCCAGCAGCCCTCAAGCCGGGTTGGTGGAAAAACTGTTTTTT.

The V gene is TRBV28, the J gene TRBJ1-5; 7 bases fit TRBD1. This CDR3 is 15 amino acids long. Trimming cost V 7 bases and J 7 bases; bases outside gene matches: 13. CDR1 is MDHEN and CDR2 is SYDVKM in the germline V gene. The chain's CDR3 is CASKLRQGVYQPQHF. The CDR3 DNA follows: TGTGCCAGCAAGCTAAGGCAGGGGGTATACCAGCCCCAGCATTTT.

The chain joins TRBV6-2 or TRBV6-3 to TRBJ2-7; a weak D match, TRBD2 (5 bases). The V gene's germline CDR1 is MNHEY and CDR2 SVGEGT. This CDR3 comprises 16 residues. V shed 2 bases and J shed 0 bases, with 14 bases lying between them. In nucleotides, the CDR3 is TGTGCCAGCAGTTACACCCGGGATAGGGCCTCCTACGAGCAGTACGTC. This sequence encodes CASSYTRDRASYEQYV.

This clone was counted once. This sequence joins TRBV28 and TRBJ1-1; D is undetermined. Per the germline V gene, CDR1 is MDHEN and CDR2 is SYDVKM. The CDR3 sequence is 14 residues long. V was pared by 2 bases and J by 2 bases, with 9 bases between. In DNA form, the CDR3 reads TGTGCCAGCAGTTTAAACAGTATAAACACTGAAGCTTTCTTT. Residues: CASSLNSINTEAFF.

The chain carries TRBV6-4 and TRBJ1-6, with TRBD1 matching over 7 bases. Germline values: CDR1 MRHNA, CDR2 SNTAGT. V shed 3 bases, J shed 11 bases, and the junction held 7 bases outside the gene matches. CDR3 size: 14 residues. The CDR3: CASSEAGGVTPLHF. CDR3 DNA: TGTGCCAGCAGTGAGGCAGGGGGTGTGACACCCCTCCACTTT.

The chain joins TRBV3-1 (or the pseudogene TRBV3-2) to TRBJ1-5; 7 nucleotides align to TRBD1. From germline, CDR1 is LGHDT and CDR2 YNNKEL (reference sequence). J was trimmed by 1 base and V by 3 bases; bases with no gene match: 0. This CDR3 is built from 14 residues. In DNA form, the CDR3 reads TGTGCCAGCAGCCAGACAGGGAGCAATCAGCCCCAGCATTTT. This translates into CASSQTGSNQPQHF.

The V call is TRBV5-6, the J call TRBJ1-5; D unclear. The V end lost 2 bases, the J end lost 0 bases, and 12 bases lay between the germline ends. Germline assignment: CDR1 SGHDT and CDR2 YYEEEE. This CDR3 contains 16 residues. This chain's CDR3 is CASSFRPGHSNQPQHF. CDR3 in DNA: TGTGCCAGCAGCTTTAGGCCAGGCCATAGCAATCAGCCCCAGCATTTT.

V and J are TRBV18 and TRBJ1-6, with D perhaps TRBD1 (6 bases). CDR3 length equals 16 residues. Deletions cut 4 bases from V and 3 bases from J, with 13 bases between. Per germline, CDR1 KGHSH and CDR2 LQKENI. CDR3 sequence reads: CASSLLGGDYNSPLHF. CDR3 nucleotides: TGTGCCAGCTCACTCCTAGGGGGTGACTATAATTCACCCCTCCACTTT.

The chain is built from TRBV29-1 and TRBJ2-7; D is unresolved. The length of the CDR3 is 10 residues. V lost 6 bases to trimming and J lost 6 bases, with 9 bases between them. CDR1 and CDR2 (germline): SQVTM, ANQGSEA. The CDR3 nucleotides read TGCAGCGTCAGGTGCGTCGAGCAGTACGTC. It encodes CSVRCVEQYV.

This clone was seen a single time. The chain couples TRBV5-4 to TRBJ2-1; 9 nucleotides align to TRBD2. The ends lost 4 bases at V and 4 bases at J; junction bases unmatched: 6. The CDR3 length is 15 residues. Germline values: CDR1 SGHNT, CDR2 YYREEE (reference sequence). The CDR3 here is CASSQSGGPYNEQFF. DNA of the CDR3: TGTGCCAGCAGCCAGAGCGGGGGGCCATACAATGAGCAGTTCTTC.

The chain links TRBV19 to TRBJ2-1, with TRBD2 matching over 9 bases. Germline V gene lookup returns CDR1 LNHDA and CDR2 SQIVND (reference sequence). The CDR3 runs 16 residues. V lost 1 base, J lost 4 bases, and 5 bases stayed unmatched. CDR3 DNA sequence: TGTGCCAGTAGTATAGGGCGGGGGGGCCCGTACAATGAGCAGTTCTTC. Translated, it gives CASSIGRGGPYNEQFF. The variable domain in full, completed from reference TRBV19 and TRBJ2-1, reads DGGITQSPKYLFRKEGQNVTLSCEQNLNHDAMYWYRQDPGQGLRLIYYSQIVNDFQKGDIAEGYSVSREKKESFPLTVTSAQKNPTAFYLCASSIGRGGPYNEQFFGPGTRLTVL.

This chain joins TRBV18 and TRBJ1-2, with 9 nucleotides matching TRBD1. The CDR3 covers 14 residues. CDR1 is KGHSH, CDR2 LQKENI, per germline. J was trimmed by 6 bases and V by 3 bases; bases with no gene match: 5. The CDR3 DNA reads as TGTGCCAGCTCACCCGACAGGGGGGCACATGGCTACACCTTC. Translating it yields CASSPDRGAHGYTF. Together with reference TRBV18 and TRBJ1-2, the CDR3 gives the full variable domain: NAGVMQNPRHLVRRRGQEARLRCSPMKGHSHVYWYRQLPEEGLKFMVYLQKENIIDESGMPKERFSAEFPKEGPSILRIQQVVRGDSAAYFCASSPDRGAHGYTFGSGTRLTVV.

The genes are TRBV4-1 and TRBJ1-1; 9 bases match TRBD1. V trimming: 5 bases; J trimming: 1 base; junction bases outside the gene matches: 5. CDR3 length: 15 amino acids. CDR1 is MGHRA and CDR2 is YSYEKL in the germline V gene. The CDR3 nucleotides read TGCGCCAGCAGCTGGCCGGGACAGGGGAACACTGAAGCTTTCTTT. As protein: CASSWPGQGNTEAFF.

The chain couples TRBV5-1 to TRBJ2-2, with 9 bases aligning to TRBD2. The CDR3 runs to 14 residues. After removal of 6 bases from V and 7 bases from J, the junction contained 7 bases not matched to a gene. The germline CDR1 and CDR2 sequences are SGHRS and YFSETQ. CDR3 residues: CASTGLAFGGELFF. DNA of the CDR3: TGCGCCAGCACGGGACTAGCCTTCGGCGGGGAGCTGTTTTTT.